The clone carrying this T cell receptor beta chain was found many times. Its cognate antigen is unknown. The sample originates from a study of Graves' ophthalmopathy and Graves' hyperthyroidism. J was trimmed by 2 bases and V by 7 bases; bases with no gene match: 5. The CDR3 is 14 amino acids. CDR1 and CDR2 (germline): SEHNR, FQNEAQ (reference sequence). Overall study findings and caveats: Among thyroid clonotypes expanded above 0.001 frequency, most also appeared in blood. Ophthalmopathy progression was predicted by the model at less than 71% sensitivity and about 74% specificity. Discriminating ophthalmopathy from stable hyperthyroidism, a 13-signature model attained a sensitivity of around 87% and a specificity of about 81%.

Patients in the hyperthyroidism group, adults aged 18 to 65, were newly diagnosed, under 2 months' duration. Investigators amplified TCR beta CDR3 regions from RNA transcripts. HTBI primers were employed in first-round RT-PCR, then a second-round multiplex PCR followed. TCRdb re-called the multiplex PCR reads with MiXCR, one entry per CDR3 protein. This sample has around 1.1 million distinct CDR3 sequences, with less than 45% found just once. What was sequenced was peripheral blood or thyroid tissue (not recorded which). This rearrangement joins TRBV7-9 to TRBJ1-3; 7 bases map to TRBD1. This receptor was identified in an adult man with Graves' hyperthyroidism. The CDR3 DNA is TGTGCCAGCAACATAGGGACAGCTGGAAACACCATATATTTT. It is translated as CASNIGTAGNTIYF.